This T cell receptor (beta chain) came from a study of blood T cells in healthy people across ages. Germline loops: CDR1 SGDLS, CDR2 YYNGEE. This CDR3 spans 14 amino acids. Next came a second PCR, run for roughly 6 to 11 cycles, which used a sample-barcoded 5' primer along with a J-beta primer mix. TCRdb reprocessed the 5' RACE reads with MiXCR, giving one entry per CDR3 protein. This sample has 1,300,000 or so distinct CDR3 sequences; around 55% occur once, and the top ten carry 6.5% to 8.5%. Many counts were recorded for this clonotype. An end of the junction differs from the germline gene, which may be a read error.

What was sequenced was blood. The V gene is TRBV9, the J gene TRBJ2-7; D possibly corresponds to TRBD2 (6 bases). The sequence came from a man younger than 30 in good health. CDR3 DNA sequence: TGTGCCAGCAGTGTAGGTAGCGGCTCCTACGAGCAGTACTTC. This encodes CASSVGSGSYEQYF. Combining the CDR3 with reference TRBV9 and TRBJ2-7 gives the whole variable domain DSGVTQTPKHLITATGQRVTLRCSPRSGDLSVYWYQQSLDQGLQFLIQYYNGEERAKGNILERFSAQQFPDLHSELNLSSLELGDSALYFCASSVGSGSYEQYFGPGTRLTVT.